What follows are 9 T cell receptor beta chains derived from one specimen sequenced in a study of control samples from healthy donors and cancer patients. The data were produced by immunoSEQ multiplex PCR, yet TCRdb's version contains in-frame clones alone and is incomplete. The profile shows fewer than 15,000 clones, approximately 77% of them singletons. The sequencing sample was made of formalin-fixed, paraffin-embedded tissue. The receptors were gathered from a male donor with melanoma.

This clone was picked up one time. The chain couples TRBV5-5 to TRBJ2-7; 8 nucleotides agree with TRBD1. This CDR3 contains 17 residues. After removal of 4 bases from V and 6 bases from J, the junction contained 18 bases not matched to a gene. CDR1 and CDR2 (germline): SGHKS, YYEKEE (reference sequence). Here the CDR3 DNA reads TGTGCCAGCAGCCGAAGTCCGGACAGGGCCCACGGGGGCGAGCAGTACTTC. Amino acid sequence: CASSRSPDRAHGGEQYF.

V is TRBV4-2 and J is TRBJ1-5; D remains ambiguous. The V end was cut by 0 bases, the J end by 6 bases, with 9 bases between. This CDR3 contains 14 residues. Germline CDR1 and CDR2: LGHNA and YNFKEQ. CDR3 nucleotides: TGTGCCAGCAGCCAAGATCGGAGGAGTCAGCCCCAGCATTTT. Protein sequence: CASSQDRRSQPQHF.

The chain carries TRBV19 and TRBJ2-7; D is tentatively TRBD1 or TRBD2 (5 bases each). V lost 4 bases, J lost 0 bases, and 16 bases lay in between. The CDR3 totals 16 residues. Germline V CDR1 and CDR2: LNHDA, SQIVND (reference sequence). The CDR3 nucleotides are TGTGCCAGTAGTAAATTTCGGGGCAGAATCTCCTACGAGCAGTACTTC. The encoded protein is CASSKFRGRISYEQYF.

J is TRBJ2-5 and V is TRBV7-2; 9 positions match TRBD1. Germline values: CDR1 SGHTA, CDR2 FQGNSA. The CDR3 covers 18 residues. Germline trimming cut 1 base from V and 1 base from J; bases unmatched to any gene: 10. The DNA of the CDR3 is TGTGCCAGCAGCTTAGGTCCTTCCGGGACAGGGTCCCAAGAGACCCAGTACTTC. This codes for CASSLGPSGTGSQETQYF. The full variable domain, with the rest looked up from reference TRBV7-2 and TRBJ2-5, is GAGVSQSPSNKVTEKGKDVELRCDPISGHTALYWYRQSLGQGLEFLIYFQGNSAPDKSGLPSDRFSAERTGGSVSTLTIQRTQQEDSAVYLCASSLGPSGTGSQETQYFGPGTRLLVL.

The V and J genes are TRBV7-8 and TRBJ2-7; D possibly matches TRBD1 or TRBD2 (5 bases each). CDR1 SGHVS and CDR2 FQNEAQ come from the germline V gene. The CDR3 is made up of 12 amino acids. V lost 5 bases and J 8 bases, leaving 13 bases between the germline ends. CDR3 loop: CASSPLPGQQYF. CDR3 DNA sequence: TGTGCCAGCAGCCCCCTACCGGGACAGCAGTACTTC.

Written as DNA, the CDR3 is TGTGCCAGCAGCCAAGTGAGGGACCGGTACCAAGAGACCCAGTACTTC. It codes for CASSQVRDRYQETQYF. The chain uses TRBV14 and TRBJ2-5, with D perhaps TRBD1 or TRBD2 (5 bases each). The CDR3 is 16 amino acids. Between the trimmed V and J ends, which lost 1 base and 0 bases, there was a span of 12 bases. CDR1 and CDR2 (germline): SGHDN, FVKESK.

This clone was observed a handful of times. The chain carries TRBV5-5 and TRBJ1-1; TRBD1 agrees at 9 bases. Germline V gives CDR1 SGHKS, CDR2 YYEKEE (reference sequence). The trim removed 2 bases at V and 9 bases at J, leaving 2 bases unmatched. The CDR3 length is 12 residues. CDR3 sequence (DNA): TGTGCCAGCAGCTTCGGACAGGGGAAAGCTTTCTTT. It is translated as CASSFGQGKAFF.

The rearrangement links TRBV7-9 to TRBJ2-5; tentative D call: TRBD2 (6 bases). In germline, CDR1 is SEHNR, CDR2 FQNEAQ (reference sequence). V was cut by 8 bases and J by 7 bases, with 14 bases left in between. The length of the CDR3 is 12 residues. The DNA for the CDR3 is TGTGCCAGCCATAGCGGAGGAGGGACCCAGTACTTC. Its translation: CASHSGGGTQYF.

In its sample, this clone was seen a few times. This sequence joins TRBV7-3 and TRBJ2-7; 7 positions match TRBD2. The trim removed 5 bases at V and 3 bases at J, leaving 10 bases unmatched. Per germline, CDR1 SGHTA and CDR2 FQGTGA. The CDR3 spans 15 residues. CDR3: CASSPTGGGVYEQYF. The CDR3 region has the DNA TGTGCCAGCAGCCCGACGGGAGGTGGGGTCTACGAGCAGTACTTC.